This T cell receptor beta chain originates from a study of long-term antiretroviral therapy in people with HIV. Study in general: In the earliest collections, sampling predates the 2015 immediate-ART recommendation by about a decade. The study, taken as a whole, reports: Pre-ART clonal expansions dominated every time point's repertoire.

Worth noting for this clone: Its antigen is not known.

Survey-level resolution applied to immunoSEQ assay v3.0. The assay was immunoSEQ multiplex PCR, and TCRdb's table has in-frame clones only and misses some. The sample has approximately 27,000 clones, 90% to 95% seen once. With 6 bases removed from V and 5 bases from J, the gap between germline ends came to 10 bases. This CDR3 is 11 amino acids long. Germline loops: CDR1 DFQATT, CDR2 SNEGSKA (reference sequence). The sequence derives from a man aged 18 to 30 with HIV. The source was unsorted PBMCs, collected 3.1 years after starting antiretroviral therapy. The chain employs TRBV20-1 and TRBJ2-5; possible D gene TRBD2, 5 bases. DNA for the CDR3: TGCAGTGCCAGCGGAAGGGAGACCCAGTACTTC. Translating it yields CSASGRETQYF.